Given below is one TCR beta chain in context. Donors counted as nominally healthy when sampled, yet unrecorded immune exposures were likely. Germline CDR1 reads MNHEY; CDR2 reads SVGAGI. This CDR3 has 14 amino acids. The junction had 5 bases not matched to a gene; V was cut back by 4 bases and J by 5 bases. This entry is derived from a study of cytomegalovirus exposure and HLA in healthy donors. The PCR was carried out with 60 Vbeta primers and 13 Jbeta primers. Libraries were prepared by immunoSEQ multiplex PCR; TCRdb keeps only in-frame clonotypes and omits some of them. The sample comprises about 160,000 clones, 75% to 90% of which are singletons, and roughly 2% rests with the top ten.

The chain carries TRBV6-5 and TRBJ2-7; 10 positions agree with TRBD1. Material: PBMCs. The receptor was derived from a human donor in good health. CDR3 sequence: CASSSTGTGDEQYF. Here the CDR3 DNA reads TGTGCCAGCAGTTCCACCGGGACAGGGGACGAGCAGTACTTC.